The clone carrying this T cell receptor beta chain came up a few times. Its cognate antigen is unknown. The listed genes are named as in mouse. The read terminates 4 residues ahead of where the CDR3 ends, so the germline J gene completes it. This sample is part of a study of CD8+ T cells in alopecia areata. Background on the study: Skin grafts from roughly 6-12-month-old C3H/HeJ donors with spontaneous alopecia were placed on approximately 7-10-week-old female C3H/HeJ mice. Whole-study results and caveats: In patients, TCRs were shared less clearly than in mice, and HLA may possibly be involved. Scalp samples also contribute reads from the resident alphabeta T cells found in normal skin. Higher clonality than in normal scalp was seen in lesional scalp, especially alopecia totalis/universalis.

The CDR3 totals 14 residues. CDR1 is MNHDT and CDR2 is YYDKIL in the germline V gene. As the sequencing template, cDNA was produced by extracting RNA and reverse transcribing it. Using immunoSEQ multiplex PCR, the repertoire was profiled, and TCRdb retains in-frame clones only, with some absent. Sampling found approximately 110,000 clones, none seen once. This chain links TRBV17 with TRBJ2-5; 8 bases match TRBD2. The TCR originated in a C3H/HeJ mouse with alopecia areata. MHC haplotype of the strain: H2-k. The specimen was lesional skin. CDR3 bases read: TGTGCTAGCAGTGCCGGGACTGGTCGAGAC. This gives the protein CASSAGTGRD. In full, the CDR3 reads CASSAGTGRDTQYF. The entire variable domain, with the rest obtained from reference TRBV17 and TRBJ2-5, is as follows: DTTVKQNPRYKLARVGKPVNLICSQTMNHDTMYWYQKKPNQAPKLLLFYYDKILNREADTFEKFQSSRPNNSFCSLYIGSAGLEYSAMYLCASSAGTGRDTQYFGPGTRLLVL.